This T cell receptor (beta chain) was captured in a study of blood T cell repertoires in COVID-19. Looking at the study overall: Samples came from the United States, Italy and Spain, spanning acute and convalescent COVID-19. In each case, the material was cDNA or gDNA derived from T cells, B-cell-depleted T cells, or PBMCs.

Original analysis: Estimated nucleated cell counts came from reference gene primer amplification. The repertoire was sequenced with immunoSEQ multiplex PCR; TCRdb's copy has only in-frame clones and lacks some. The V and J calls and the clone size are those of that table, but D and trimming were determined from the DNA. The data hold 150,000 to 200,000 clones, with just under 80% observed a single time. This CDR3 region has 18 residues. This clone was detected only once. This sequence originates from a man in his 70s with active or convalescent COVID-19. The source material was peripheral blood. The chain links TRBV21-1 to TRBJ1-6; TRBD1 was called by the table and not checked on the DNA. TRBV21-1 is deemed a pseudogene. CDR3 DNA: TGTGCCAGCAGCATCGAGGCCGGGACAGGGAGGTATAATTCACCCCTCCACTTT. Residues: CASSIEAGTGRYNSPLHF.